One and the same sample provided the 32 T cell receptor beta chains below, sequenced in a study of OX40 agonist ivuxolimab in advanced cancers. TCRdb's copy holds only in-frame clones and misses some; the assay was immunoSEQ multiplex PCR. Among some 75,000 clones listed, approximately 84% were seen once. The sample here was CD4+ or CD8+ T cells sorted from blood, taken in a trial of the OX40 agonist ivuxolimab. These receptors were obtained from an adult with an advanced solid tumor such as melanoma, head and neck, liver or kidney cancer.

The chain employs TRBV7-3 and TRBJ2-3; D is undetermined. The CDR3 has 13 residues. The V end was cut by 0 bases, the J end by 1 base, with 2 bases between. CDR1 and CDR2 from the germline V gene are SGHTA and FQGTGA. CDR3 nucleotide sequence: TGTGCCAGCAGCTTAACTGGCACAGATACGCAGTATTTT. Protein sequence: CASSLTGTDTQYF.

This clone is a singleton in its sample. The gene calls are TRBV28 and TRBJ2-2, with 10 positions matching TRBD2. The germline CDR1 and CDR2 sequences are MDHEN and SYDVKM. The CDR3 is made up of 17 amino acids. J gave up 1 base and V 0 bases, and 2 bases lay outside the gene matches. CDR3 protein: CASSLWGTSENTGELFF. The CDR3 DNA is TGTGCCAGCAGTTTATGGGGGACTAGCGAGAACACCGGGGAGCTGTTTTTT.

This chain links TRBV20-1 with TRBJ1-2; no clear D gene. Germline V CDR1 and CDR2: DFQATT, SNEGSKA (reference sequence). The CDR3 consists of 11 residues. V lost 1 base and J 8 bases, leaving 8 bases between the germline ends. This CDR3 is CSARGGKGYTF. The CDR3 coding sequence is TGCAGTGCTAGAGGAGGGAAAGGCTACACCTTC.

This chain joins TRBV6-1 and TRBJ2-4, with 15 bases matching TRBD2. V was clipped by 4 bases and J by 7 bases; unmatched bases: 5. Germline CDR1 MNHNS, CDR2 SASEGT. The CDR3 runs to 16 residues. The CDR3 sequence is CASSGTSGRAGNIQYF. In DNA form, the CDR3 reads TGTGCCAGCAGTGGGACTAGCGGGAGGGCCGGGAACATTCAGTACTTC.

This clone turned up a few times. This sequence joins TRBV5-6 and TRBJ2-5, with 10 bases identical to TRBD1. The CDR3 sequence is 14 residues long. Germline values: CDR1 SGHDT, CDR2 YYEEEE. V trimming: 4 bases; J trimming: 6 bases; junction bases outside the gene matches: 6. This CDR3 reads CASSVPGQGQTQYF. For the CDR3, the DNA is TGTGCCAGCAGCGTCCCGGGACAGGGGCAGACCCAGTACTTC.

The chain recombines TRBV18 with TRBJ2-5; tentative D call: TRBD2 (5 bases). V shed 4 bases and J shed 5 bases, with 11 bases lying between them. CDR1 and CDR2 (germline): KGHSH, LQKENI. The CDR3 runs to 13 residues. CDR3 DNA: TGTGCCAGCTCACGGGGAGAATGGGAGACCCAGTACTTC. Its protein product is CASSRGEWETQYF.

The V gene is TRBV5-6, the J gene TRBJ1-2; D is uncertain. Trimming cost V 2 bases and J 0 bases, with 11 bases left between them. The CDR3 has 15 amino acids. The germline gives CDR1 SGHDT, CDR2 YYEEEE. The CDR3 is CASSFRIGTNYGYTF. DNA of the CDR3: TGTGCCAGCAGCTTCCGTATCGGGACTAACTATGGCTACACCTTC.

About this clone itself: At one of its ends the junction is not consistent with the germline gene, which may arise from a read error. V is TRBV27 and J is TRBJ2-1, with 10 bases aligning to TRBD1. CDR3 length: 13 residues. The germline V gene encodes CDR1 MNHEY and CDR2 SMNVEV (reference sequence). The CDR3 DNA sequence: TGTGCCAGCAGTTTAAAACGACAGGGGGCGCCTCTCTTC. Translation gives CASSLKRQGAPLF.

A single count supports this clone. The V and J genes are TRBV5-8 and TRBJ2-1; D possibly corresponds to TRBD1 (5 bases). V was cut by 4 bases and J by 1 base, with 9 bases left in between. Germline V CDR1 and CDR2: SGHTS, YDEGEE. The CDR3 is made up of 14 amino acids. The DNA for the CDR3 is TGTGCCAGCAGCACTGGGGCGTCCTACAATGAGCAGTTCTTC. Its protein product is CASSTGASYNEQFF.

The chain has TRBV6-5 and TRBJ2-1, with TRBD1 identical over 7 bases. Losses at the gene ends were 4 bases for V and 5 bases for J; bases not matched to a gene: 8. CDR3 length: 15 amino acids. The germline V gene has CDR1 MNHEY and CDR2 SVGAGI. CDR3 sequence: CASSLIGTADNEQFF. The DNA of the CDR3 is TGTGCCAGCAGTTTAATTGGGACAGCCGACAATGAGCAGTTCTTC.

The chain combines TRBV6-5 with TRBJ2-7; D is unresolved. The germline V gene has CDR1 MNHEY and CDR2 SVGAGI. CDR3 length: 12 amino acids. Between the trimmed V and J ends, which lost 5 bases and 3 bases, there was a span of 8 bases. The CDR3 DNA reads as TGTGCCAGCAGTAGGACGGACTACGAGCAGTACTTC. It specifies CASSRTDYEQYF.

The V call is TRBV19, the J call TRBJ1-1; no reliable D call. V shed 5 bases and J shed 11 bases, with 24 bases lying between them. Germline V gene sequence: CDR1 LNHDA, CDR2 SQIVND (reference sequence). The CDR3 covers 15 residues. CDR3 region: CASSDLPGTRLRAFF. CDR3 nucleotides: TGTGCCAGTAGTGACCTCCCGGGAACACGCCTGAGGGCTTTCTTT.

The CDR3 DNA sequence: TGTGCCAGCAGCTCGTTACAGGGGTTAAGTGGCTACACCTTC. Amino acid sequence: CASSSLQGLSGYTF. V is TRBV5-8 and J is TRBJ1-2; TRBD1 aligns across 7 bases. The CDR3 has 14 amino acids. CDR1 and CDR2 (germline): SGHTS, YDEGEE. V dropped 3 bases and J dropped 7; count of bases not matched to a gene: 9.

The CDR3 nucleotides are TGTGCCAGCAGCTTATCTGGGGGTTACGCTGAAGCTTTCTTT. Translated: CASSLSGGYAEAFF. V and J are TRBV7-2 and TRBJ1-1; D possibly corresponds to TRBD1 (5 bases). V was trimmed by 2 bases and J by 6 bases, leaving 13 bases between them. The germline V gene has CDR1 SGHTA and CDR2 FQGNSA. The CDR3 runs to 14 residues.

This clone was counted only a few times. The chain uses TRBV30 and TRBJ2-1; 8 nucleotides agree with TRBD2. CDR3 size: 17 residues. V lost 1 base, J lost 1 base, and 9 bases stayed unmatched. CDR1 and CDR2 from the germline V gene are GTSNPN and SVGIG (reference sequence). The CDR3 nucleotides are TGTGCCTGGAGTGCTGCAAAGCGGGAGTGGTCCTACAATGAGCAGTTCTTC. Translating gives CAWSAAKREWSYNEQFF.

The V call is TRBV7-8, the J call TRBJ1-1, with unresolved D. The V and J ends lost 5 bases and 5 bases respectively, with 12 bases between them. Germline V gives CDR1 SGHVS, CDR2 FQNEAQ. CDR3 length: 13 amino acids. In nucleotides, the CDR3 is TGTGCCAGCAGCCCCCCAAGGAGGACTGAAGCTTTCTTT. This encodes CASSPPRRTEAFF. The variable domain in full, with the rest retrieved from reference TRBV7-8 and TRBJ1-1, is GAGVSQSPRYKVAKRGQDVALRCDPISGHVSLFWYQQALGQGPEFLTYFQNEAQLDKSGLPSDRFFAERPEGSVSTLKIQRTQQEDSAVYLCASSPPRRTEAFFGQGTRLTVV.

The chain carries TRBV19 and TRBJ1-2; D ambiguous. This CDR3 comprises 14 residues. Germline assignment: CDR1 LNHDA and CDR2 SQIVND (reference sequence). V shed 0 bases and J shed 8 bases, with 13 bases lying between them. CDR3 nucleotide sequence: TGTGCCAGTAGTATAGACAGGCCGGCTAAAGGCTACACCTTC. This encodes CASSIDRPAKGYTF.

V and J are TRBV14 and TRBJ1-2, with D maybe TRBD1 (6 bases). The CDR3 is 16 amino acids. Germline CDR1 and CDR2: SGHDN and FVKESK. V lost 2 bases, J lost 3 bases, and 16 bases lay in between. The CDR3 is CASSQWLWGADYGYTF. In DNA, the CDR3 is TGTGCCAGCAGCCAATGGCTCTGGGGGGCAGACTATGGCTACACCTTC.

This clone was found a few times. The chain joins TRBV30 to TRBJ1-1; tentative D call: TRBD1 (5 bases). In germline, CDR1 is GTSNPN, CDR2 SVGIG (reference sequence). V lost 3 bases and J 5 bases, leaving 13 bases between the germline ends. The CDR3 has 13 residues. For the CDR3, the DNA is TGTGCCTGGAGCCAGGGAAGACAGACTGAAGCTTTCTTT. Amino acid sequence: CAWSQGRQTEAFF.

V is TRBV5-4 and J is TRBJ2-3; D might be TRBD1 (6 bases). CDR3 length equals 12 residues. V gave up 5 bases and J gave up 15 bases, with 19 bases separating them. Germline V gives CDR1 SGHNT, CDR2 YYREEE (reference sequence). As DNA, the CDR3 is TGTGCCAGCAGTAGAGATCAGGGGATTGTCTATTTT. Encoded protein: CASSRDQGIVYF.

This clone was seen once. The chain employs TRBV5-1 and TRBJ2-5, with TRBD2 matching over 14 bases. This CDR3 region has 16 residues. Germline V gene sequence: CDR1 SGHRS, CDR2 YFSETQ. The V segment lost 4 bases and the J segment 2 bases; nucleotides outside the gene matches: 4. Written as DNA, the CDR3 is TGCGCCAGCAGCGCGGGACTAGCGGGGGAGCAAGAGACCCAGTACTTC. This sequence encodes CASSAGLAGEQETQYF.

J is TRBJ2-3 and V is TRBV19; 8 bases map to TRBD1. Germline V lookup: CDR1 LNHDA, CDR2 SQIVND (reference sequence). The V and J ends lost 5 bases and 3 bases, in that order; junction bases with no gene match: 10. CDR3 length equals 16 residues. The CDR3 nucleotides are TGTGCCAGTAGTCTTACCCAGGGGGCAGCGACAGATACGCAGTATTTT. It is translated as CASSLTQGAATDTQYF.

The rearrangement links TRBV4-1 to TRBJ1-3, with 9 bases that match TRBD1. CDR3 length equals 19 residues. The germline V gene has CDR1 MGHRA and CDR2 YSYEKL. Trimming cost V 0 bases and J 2 bases; bases outside gene matches: 11. Written as DNA, the CDR3 is TGCGCCAGCAGCCAAGATCGCGGGGATAACAGGGGGCCTGGAAACACCATATATTTT. It specifies CASSQDRGDNRGPGNTIYF.

The chain combines TRBV7-2 with TRBJ1-2; TRBD1 is a possible D gene (5 bases). This CDR3 has 15 residues. The V end was cut by 2 bases, the J end by 8 bases, with 18 bases between. The germline V gene has CDR1 SGHTA and CDR2 FQGNSA. The CDR3 protein is CASSLSSRGVEGYTF. The CDR3 DNA reads as TGTGCCAGCAGCTTAAGCTCACGGGGGGTGGAGGGCTACACCTTC.

The chain joins TRBV6-6 to TRBJ2-4, with D unresolved. The germline V gene has CDR1 MNHNY and CDR2 SVGAGI (reference sequence). Deletions cut 0 bases from V and 0 bases from J, with 6 bases between. CDR3 length: 15 amino acids. CDR3 sequence: CASSYSSLAKNIQYF. The CDR3, as DNA: TGTGCCAGCAGTTACTCGAGCTTAGCCAAAAACATTCAGTACTTC.

This chain links TRBV5-4 with TRBJ1-2, with 10 bases that match TRBD1. The germline gives CDR1 SGHNT, CDR2 YYREEE (reference sequence). The CDR3 contains 14 residues. With 5 bases clipped from V and 5 bases from J, the junction kept 6 bases outside the gene matches. This CDR3 is CASRSRDRGYGYTF. CDR3 DNA sequence: TGTGCCAGCAGATCCCGGGACAGGGGATATGGCTACACCTTC.

This clone was seen only once. J is TRBJ2-1 and V is TRBV30; 9 positions agree with TRBD1. Looked up from germline, CDR1 is GTSNPN and CDR2 is SVGIG (reference sequence). The V and J ends lost 5 bases and 4 bases, in that order; junction bases with no gene match: 6. This CDR3 is 14 amino acids long. CDR3: CAWGTGPSYNEQFF. The CDR3 DNA reads TGTGCCTGGGGGACAGGGCCTAGTTACAATGAGCAGTTCTTC.

This chain connects TRBV7-9 to TRBJ1-4; TRBD1 matches at 7 bases. The CDR3 is made up of 15 amino acids. V lost 5 bases to trimming and J lost 1 base; unmatched junction nucleotides: 4. CDR1 SEHNR and CDR2 FQNEAQ come from the germline V gene (reference sequence). The CDR3 DNA follows: TGTGCCAGCAGCCAAGGGGGCAGAACTAATGAAAAACTGTTTTTT. Protein sequence: CASSQGGRTNEKLFF.

V is TRBV6-1 and J is TRBJ2-5; D unresolved. The CDR3 loop spans 13 amino acids. The V end lost 8 bases, the J end lost 5 bases, and 15 bases lay between the germline ends. Looked up from germline, CDR1 is MNHNS and CDR2 is SASEGT. The CDR3 here is CASRTEVRETQYF. As DNA, the CDR3 is TGTGCCAGCCGAACAGAGGTGAGGGAGACCCAGTACTTC.

The chain combines TRBV6-5 with TRBJ1-3; D is possibly TRBD1 (5 bases). V was cut by 2 bases and J by 4 bases, with 9 bases left in between. Looked up from germline, CDR1 is MNHEY and CDR2 is SVGAGI. This CDR3 is 14 amino acids long. CDR3 sequence: CASSYPGEGNTIYF. CDR3 DNA: TGTGCCAGCAGTTACCCGGGGGAGGGAAACACCATATATTTT.

This chain links TRBV15 with TRBJ2-3; D may be TRBD2 (6 bases). Trimming took off 4 bases at V and 0 bases at J, with 8 bases between the two ends. Germline CDR1 reads LNHNV; CDR2 reads YYDKDF (reference sequence). The CDR3 sequence is 14 residues long. The CDR3 sequence: CATSTGTSTDTQYF. The CDR3 DNA sequence: TGTGCCACCAGCACCGGGACTAGCACAGATACGCAGTATTTT.

This clone was seen only a few times. V and J are TRBV19 and TRBJ1-2, with a weak D call TRBD1 (5 bases). Germline-derived CDR1 and CDR2 are LNHDA and SQIVND (reference sequence). The CDR3 spans 14 residues. Trimming took 6 bases from V and 4 from J, leaving 15 bases between them. The CDR3 loop reads CASRPDSLSYGYTF. The DNA of the CDR3 is TGTGCCAGTAGACCTGACAGCCTTAGCTATGGCTACACCTTC.